This T cell receptor beta chain came from a study of blood T cell repertoires in COVID-19 (dated by TCRdb to the early 2020s). With regard to the full study: Collaborator samples came from the United States, Italy and Spain and covered acute and convalescent phases of COVID-19. A de-identified subject ID, COVID-19 status, age in years and sex were almost always included in the sample metadata. The repertoires were released in a freely available public database intended as a resource for research on the immune response to SARS-CoV-2. Where HLA class I and class II types were available, the types were taken from metadata supplied by the sample provider, not from assay-based typing. Deeply sampled blood TCRbeta repertoires from subjects exposed to, actively infected with, or recovered from COVID-19 were included in the dataset. The prospective study material was composed of cDNA or gDNA derived from T cells, B-cell-depleted T cells, or PBMCs. Samples were obtained from the ongoing ImmuneRACE study (first 160 participants) and from over 1,000 subjects provided by 6 global collaborators.

A note on this clone: What antigen it recognizes has not been identified. The record has no base qualities; no much larger clone is one base away.

The CDR1 and CDR2 encoded by the germline V gene are SGHDN and FVKESK. Compared with germline, V lacks 2 bases and J lacks 4 bases; bases without a gene match: 5. There are 15 amino acids in the CDR3, from cysteine to phenylalanine inclusive. Only the CDR3 DNA is retained, 45 bases long and in frame from the first base. Results the study describes overall, beyond this receptor: Clinical and demographic metadata were provided uncurated, with the amount varying by source and participant.

Samples from volunteer blood donors who had recovered from COVID-19 were contributed by a second Seattle source. Collaborating institutions collected whole blood in K2EDTA tubes following their own protocols. For TCRbeta analysis, collaborators shipped samples as frozen whole blood, isolated PBMCs, or DNA extracted from either of those sample types. TCRbeta CDR3 regions were amplified from genomic DNA by means of the immunoSEQ Assay, a bias-controlled multiplex PCR. Concerning the study's data processing: Nucleated cell counts per sample were estimated from amplification of reference gene primers within the assay. To quantify the absolute abundance of each unique TCRbeta CDR3 rearrangement, sequence reads were collapsed and filtered. For each sample, productive Simpson clonality was calculated as the square root of Simpson's diversity index across productive rearrangements. Not all clones reach the TCRdb copy of this immuneACCESS table, which keeps in-frame sequences only. Checked studies attribute under half of the gap to unresolved V genes and leave the rest unexplained. The V and J calls and the clone size are those of that table, but D and trimming were determined from the DNA. The sample table lists a few hundred thousand clones, roughly nine tenths of them with a count of one. Of the sample, 0.94% falls within the top ten clones.

This receptor was identified in a woman aged 40 to 50 who had recovered from COVID-19. What was sequenced was peripheral blood. The chain employs TRBV14 and TRBJ2-3, with 8 bases matching TRBD1. The CDR3 in this case is CASSQQQGGADTQYF. The nucleotide sequence reads TGTGCCAGCAGCCAACAACAGGGGGGCGCAGATACGCAGTATTTT.